These 20 T cell receptor beta chains were all obtained from the same sample, sequenced in a study of T cell responses to AZD1222 COVID-19 vaccine (dated by TCRdb to about 2021). Receptor libraries were prepared by the immunoSEQ multiplex PCR assay. TCRdb mirrors the immuneACCESS table, restricted to in-frame sequences. Some clones are absent from its copies; in checked studies, under half trace to an unresolved V gene, and the reason for the others is unknown. This sample lists about 160,000 clones; around 91% were detected once. 6.9% of the sample lies in the top ten. The sample's time point label is to be understood as: baseline before first vaccination. This specimen consisted of peripheral blood, obtained on day 0 of AZD1222 vaccination. The source is an adult in good health.

On this clone: Other DNA variants within this sample encode the same CDR3. This chain joins TRBV9 and TRBJ1-5, with D possibly matching TRBD1 (5 bases). Germline CDR1 reads SGDLS; CDR2 reads YYNGEE. This CDR3 has 14 residues. Trimming stripped 0 bases from V and 7 bases from J, with 11 bases between. The CDR3 sequence: CASSVGGEGQPQHF. Written as DNA, the CDR3 is TGTGCCAGCAGCGTAGGGGGGGAGGGCCAGCCCCAGCATTTT.

The chain has TRBV7-3 and TRBJ1-6; D unresolved. Trimming shortened V by 5 bases and J by 9 bases, and 14 bases separated the two germline ends. Looked up from germline, CDR1 is SGHTA and CDR2 is FQGTGA. The CDR3 spans 14 residues. The CDR3 spells CASSPVGGGSPLHF. The CDR3 DNA reads as TGTGCCAGCAGCCCGGTCGGCGGAGGTTCACCCCTCCACTTT.

This clone was picked up one time. V usage is TRBV14 and J usage is TRBJ2-1; 10 positions match TRBD1. CDR3 length: 15 residues. Looked up from germline, CDR1 is SGHDN and CDR2 is FVKESK. V was pared by 1 base and J by 8 bases, with 5 bases of the junction left unmatched. The CDR3 region has the DNA TGTGCCAGCAGCCAAGCCCGGACAGGGGGGGATGAGCAGTTCTTC. Protein product: CASSQARTGGDEQFF.

V gene TRBV6-1 combines with J gene TRBJ1-1; D is uncertain. The CDR3 has 14 residues. Deletions cut 0 bases from V and 6 bases from J, with 11 bases between. CDR1 MNHNS and CDR2 SASEGT come from the germline V gene. For the CDR3, the DNA is TGTGCCAGCAGTGAAGCATCGACGGACCCTGAAGCTTTCTTT. It yields the protein CASSEASTDPEAFF.

The V call is TRBV6-5, the J call TRBJ1-1; no firm D call. The CDR3 consists of 14 residues. The ends were cut back, 7 bases at V and 1 base at J, with 13 bases in the middle. The germline gives CDR1 MNHEY, CDR2 SVGAGI. CDR3 residues: CASTLLAANTEAFF. The CDR3 DNA follows: TGTGCCAGCACCCTCCTCGCGGCGAACACTGAAGCTTTCTTT.

The sample holds a few counts of this clone. V usage is TRBV7-2 and J usage is TRBJ1-1, with D perhaps matching TRBD1 (6 bases). Germline-derived CDR1 and CDR2 are SGHTA and FQGNSA. The CDR3 totals 14 residues. V was shortened by 1 base and J by 4 bases, with 10 bases between the two germline ends. CDR3 in amino acids: CASSLGAGATEAFF. The CDR3 DNA reads as TGTGCCAGCAGCTTAGGGGCAGGGGCCACTGAAGCTTTCTTT.

This chain joins TRBV19 and TRBJ1-5; no clear D. There are 15 residues in the CDR3. V gave up 4 bases and J gave up 2 bases, with 12 bases separating them. Germline lookup yields CDR1 LNHDA and CDR2 SQIVND (reference sequence). The CDR3 DNA reads as TGTGCCAGTAGTAGACAAGCGGTGGGCAATCAGCCCCAGCATTTT. Its protein product is CASSRQAVGNQPQHF.

This clone has only one observation. The chain joins TRBV7-2 to TRBJ1-2, with D hard to call. The germline V gene has CDR1 SGHTA and CDR2 FQGNSA. Deletions cut 5 bases from V and 1 base from J, with 11 bases between. CDR3 length equals 14 residues. The chain's CDR3 is CASSPSGDNYGYTF. For the CDR3, the DNA is TGTGCCAGCAGCCCTAGCGGGGATAACTATGGCTACACCTTC.

The CDR3 region is CASSLVFTSGGIYNEQFF. CDR3 nucleotides: TGTGCCAGCAGCTTAGTCTTTACTAGCGGGGGGATCTACAATGAGCAGTTCTTC. This rearrangement joins TRBV7-2 to TRBJ2-1; 12 bases match TRBD2. V lost 1 base, J lost 3 bases, and 7 bases stayed unmatched. The CDR3 contains 18 residues. Germline V lookup: CDR1 SGHTA, CDR2 FQGNSA.

This clone showed up just a few times. The V call is TRBV6-1, the J call TRBJ1-4; D may be TRBD1 (5 bases). Trimming shortened V by 1 base and J by 2 bases, and 8 bases separated the two germline ends. The CDR3 runs to 15 residues. Germline V CDR1 and CDR2: MNHNS, SASEGT. The CDR3 coding sequence is TGTGCCAGCAGTGAAGTGGCAGGGACTAATGAAAAACTGTTTTTT. Protein sequence: CASSEVAGTNEKLFF.

CDR3: CASSFRTVQETQYF. The DNA for the CDR3 is TGTGCCAGCAGCTTTCGGACAGTCCAAGAGACCCAGTACTTC. This sequence joins TRBV7-9 and TRBJ2-5, with D possibly being TRBD1 (6 bases). Germline V CDR1 and CDR2: SEHNR, FQNEAQ (reference sequence). The CDR3 runs 14 residues. Trimming left V 3 bases short and J 1 base short, with 9 bases between.

J is TRBJ2-2 and V is TRBV28, with 8 bases matching TRBD1. Looked up from germline, CDR1 is MDHEN and CDR2 is SYDVKM. J was trimmed by 9 bases and V by 3 bases; bases with no gene match: 18. The CDR3 extends over 18 amino acids. DNA for the CDR3: TGTGCCAGCAGTTTTTTCGGAAGGCGGGACAGGTCTCACCGGGAGCTGTTTTTT. Protein: CASSFFGRRDRSHRELFF.

This chain joins TRBV7-6 and TRBJ2-7; 8 bases are shared with TRBD1. The V segment lost 5 bases and the J segment 6 bases; nucleotides outside the gene matches: 6. The CDR3 is 13 residues long. Per germline, CDR1 SGHVS and CDR2 FNYEAQ. The CDR3 is CASSPGQVTEQYF. The CDR3 DNA is TGTGCCAGCAGCCCGGGACAGGTAACCGAGCAGTACTTC. Full variable domain (outside the CDR3, taken from reference TRBV7-6 and TRBJ2-7): GAGVSQSPRYKVTKRGQDVALRCDPISGHVSLYWYRQALGQGPEFLTYFNYEAQQDKSGLPNDRFSAERPEGSISTLTIQRTEQRDSAMYRCASSPGQVTEQYFGPGTRLTVT.

The genes are TRBV28 and TRBJ2-7; D is unresolved. V lost 6 bases and J 0 bases, leaving 9 bases between the germline ends. Germline V gene sequence: CDR1 MDHEN, CDR2 SYDVKM. CDR3 length: 13 residues. For the CDR3, the DNA is TGTGCCAGCAGACCAAATGACTCCTACGAGCAGTACTTC. It codes for CASRPNDSYEQYF.

The CDR3 sequence: CASSLGGGDNEQFF. CDR3 bases: TGTGCCAGCAGCTTAGGCGGGGGGGACAATGAGCAGTTCTTC. This chain joins TRBV7-2 and TRBJ2-1; 9 bases map to TRBD2. Germline CDR1 SGHTA, CDR2 FQGNSA. CDR3 length: 14 residues. The V gene end was trimmed by 1 base and the J gene end by 5 bases; junction bases not matched to a gene: 0.

This rearrangement joins TRBV27 to TRBJ1-1; D call uncertain. Trimming stripped 1 base from V and 3 bases from J, with 9 bases between. Per germline, CDR1 MNHEY and CDR2 SMNVEV (reference sequence). This CDR3 comprises 14 residues. The CDR3 loop is CASSLLAGYTEAFF. The CDR3 region has the DNA TGTGCCAGCAGTTTATTGGCGGGGTACACTGAAGCTTTCTTT.

This clone was picked up one time. V gene TRBV5-4 combines with J gene TRBJ2-1, with D uncertain. V lost 2 bases to trimming and J lost 9 bases, with 6 bases between them. Germline V gene data show CDR1 as SGHNT and CDR2 as YYREEE (reference sequence). This CDR3 region has 11 residues. The CDR3 sequence: CASSFNTEQFF. CDR3 nucleotide sequence: TGTGCCAGCAGCTTTAACACTGAGCAGTTCTTC.

This chain connects TRBV7-6 to TRBJ2-2, with 10 bases fitting TRBD2. Germline CDR1 is SGHVS and CDR2 is FNYEAQ. The trim removed 4 bases at V and 7 bases at J, leaving 3 bases unmatched. The CDR3 runs 14 residues. CDR3 in amino acids: CASSSSGGNGELFF. CDR3 nucleotide sequence: TGTGCCAGCAGCTCTAGCGGGGGTAACGGGGAGCTGTTTTTT. Looking up the rest from reference TRBV7-6 and TRBJ2-2 gives the full variable domain: GAGVSQSPRYKVTKRGQDVALRCDPISGHVSLYWYRQALGQGPEFLTYFNYEAQQDKSGLPNDRFSAERPEGSISTLTIQRTEQRDSAMYRCASSSSGGNGELFFGEGSRLTVL.

CDR3 sequence: CASSLAVRDHTGELFF. CDR3 nucleotide sequence: TGTGCCAGCAGCTTGGCCGTCCGGGACCACACCGGGGAGCTGTTTTTT. The rearrangement links TRBV5-6 to TRBJ2-2; perhaps D is TRBD1 or TRBD2 (5 bases each). There are 16 residues in the CDR3. The germline V gene encodes CDR1 SGHDT and CDR2 YYEEEE. The V and J ends lost 0 bases and 3 bases respectively, with 12 bases between them.

This chain connects TRBV5-1 to TRBJ2-2; the match to TRBD2 covers 8 bases. The CDR3 loop spans 15 amino acids. The ends lost 4 bases at V and 3 bases at J; junction bases unmatched: 5. CDR1 and CDR2 (germline): SGHRS, YFSETQ. CDR3 protein: CASSLAGGHTGELFF. In DNA, the CDR3 is TGCGCCAGCAGCCTGGCGGGGGGTCACACCGGGGAGCTGTTTTTT.